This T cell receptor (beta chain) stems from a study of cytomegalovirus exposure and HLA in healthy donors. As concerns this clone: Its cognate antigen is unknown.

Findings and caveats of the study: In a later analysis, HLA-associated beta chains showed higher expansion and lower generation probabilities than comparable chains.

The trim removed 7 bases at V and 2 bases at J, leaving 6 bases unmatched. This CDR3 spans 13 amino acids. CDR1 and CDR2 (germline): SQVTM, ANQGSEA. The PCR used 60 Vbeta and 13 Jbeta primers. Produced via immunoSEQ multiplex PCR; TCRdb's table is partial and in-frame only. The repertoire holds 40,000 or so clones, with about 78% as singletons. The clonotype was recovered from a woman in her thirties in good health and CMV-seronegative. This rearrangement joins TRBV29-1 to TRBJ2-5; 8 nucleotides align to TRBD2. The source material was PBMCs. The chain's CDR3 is CSARGGYQETQYF. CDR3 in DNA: TGCAGCGCACGGGGGGGATATCAAGAGACCCAGTACTTC.